These 23 T cell receptor beta chains came from one sample sequenced in a study of control samples from healthy donors and cancer patients. Clones were sequenced by immunoSEQ multiplex PCR, and TCRdb holds only the in-frame ones, with some missing. Seen here are some 64,000 clones, about 89% observed once, and the top ten hold 2% to 2.5%. Sequenced input: PBMCs. These receptors originate from a woman in her 50s with head and neck cancer.

The chain recombines TRBV7-6 with TRBJ1-1, with a possible D match to TRBD1 (6 bases). Trimming removed 1 base from V and 2 bases from J, with 14 bases in between. Germline values: CDR1 SGHVS, CDR2 FNYEAQ. CDR3 size: 16 residues. Here the CDR3 reads CASSLGIAGANTEAFF. The CDR3 nucleotides read TGTGCCAGCAGCTTAGGAATCGCAGGGGCCAACACTGAAGCTTTCTTT. The complete variable domain, with remaining parts taken from reference TRBV7-6 and TRBJ1-1, reads GAGVSQSPRYKVTKRGQDVALRCDPISGHVSLYWYRQALGQGPEFLTYFNYEAQQDKSGLPNDRFSAERPEGSISTLTIQRTEQRDSAMYRCASSLGIAGANTEAFFGQGTRLTVV.

This chain joins TRBV3-1 (or the pseudogene TRBV3-2) and TRBJ1-5; D not certain. V was pared by 4 bases and J by 1 base, with 8 bases between. Germline CDR1 is LGHDT and CDR2 is YNNKEL (reference sequence). This CDR3 has 14 amino acids. This CDR3 is CASSPRGSNQPQHF. The CDR3 DNA sequence: TGTGCCAGCAGCCCCAGAGGGAGCAATCAGCCCCAGCATTTT.

This clone appeared once. The chain links TRBV5-1 to TRBJ1-5; 9 bases fit TRBD1. This CDR3 is 16 amino acids long. Germline CDR1 reads SGHRS; CDR2 reads YFSETQ. J lost 7 bases, V lost 0 bases, and 8 bases had no gene match. The CDR3: CASSLDPTGGYQPQHF. Here the CDR3 DNA reads TGCGCCAGCAGCTTGGACCCGACAGGGGGATACCAGCCCCAGCATTTT.

This clone was detected only once. The V call is TRBV6-1, the J call TRBJ1-1; D gene unclear. Trimming took off 3 bases at V and 0 bases at J, with 2 bases between the two ends. The CDR3 consists of 12 residues. The germline gives CDR1 MNHNS, CDR2 SASEGT. CDR3 residues: CASSEVNTEAFF. DNA for the CDR3: TGTGCCAGCAGTGAGGTGAACACTGAAGCTTTCTTT.

J is TRBJ2-7 and V is TRBV2, with a tentative D call TRBD2 (6 bases). Germline V gives CDR1 SNHLY, CDR2 FYNNEI. Trimming took off 8 bases at V and 7 bases at J, with 21 bases between the two ends. This CDR3 comprises 14 residues. The CDR3, as DNA: TGTGCCAGCCGGAGGTTGATCAGGGCGGGAGAGCAGTACTTC. Its protein is CASRRLIRAGEQYF.

The rearrangement links TRBV3-1 (or the pseudogene TRBV3-2) to TRBJ2-5, with D possibly matching TRBD2 (6 bases). Trimming cost V 3 bases and J 1 base, with 12 bases left between them. Germline values: CDR1 LGHDT, CDR2 YNNKEL (reference sequence). CDR3 length: 15 residues. CDR3 coding DNA: TGTGCCAGCAGCCACGATCGGAGGGTCCAAGAGACCCAGTACTTC. Protein product: CASSHDRRVQETQYF.

The chain uses TRBV5-4 and TRBJ1-2, with D uncertain. V shed 7 bases and J shed 7 bases, with 11 bases lying between them. Germline V gene sequence: CDR1 SGHNT, CDR2 YYREEE (reference sequence). The CDR3 spans 11 residues. CDR3 loop: CASGQRSGYTF. The CDR3 DNA reads TGTGCCAGCGGTCAACGGAGTGGCTACACCTTC. The full variable domain, rest sourced from reference TRBV5-4 and TRBJ1-2, is ETGVTQSPTHLIKTRGQQVTLRCSSQSGHNTVSWYQQALGQGPQFIFQYYREEENGRGNFPPRFSGLQFPNYSSELNVNALELDDSALYLCASGQRSGYTFGSGTRLTVV.

The chain has TRBV19 and TRBJ2-3; 7 bases line up with TRBD2. This CDR3 comprises 16 residues. The V and J ends lost 7 bases and 6 bases, in that order; junction bases with no gene match: 16. Germline assignment: CDR1 LNHDA and CDR2 SQIVND (reference sequence). This chain's CDR3 is CASTPAAWGAGDTQYF. The CDR3 coding sequence is TGTGCCAGTACCCCCGCGGCTTGGGGAGCGGGGGATACGCAGTATTTT. Supplemented by reference TRBV19 and TRBJ2-3, the full variable domain reads DGGITQSPKYLFRKEGQNVTLSCEQNLNHDAMYWYRQDPGQGLRLIYYSQIVNDFQKGDIAEGYSVSREKKESFPLTVTSAQKNPTAFYLCASTPAAWGAGDTQYFGPGTRLTVL.

This rearrangement joins TRBV5-1 to TRBJ1-3; 9 nucleotides align to TRBD1. The CDR3 covers 16 residues. CDR1 is SGHRS and CDR2 is YFSETQ in the germline V gene. V gave up 4 bases and J gave up 3 bases; unmatched junction bases: 8. The CDR3 DNA follows: TGCGCCAGCAGCCAATCCGGGACAGGGATTGGAAACACCATATATTTT. This gives the protein CASSQSGTGIGNTIYF. Full variable domain (missing parts from reference TRBV5-1 and TRBJ1-3): KAGVTQTPRYLIKTRGQQVTLSCSPISGHRSVSWYQQTPGQGLQFLFEYFSETQRNKGNFPGRFSGRQFSNSRSEMNVSTLELGDSALYLCASSQSGTGIGNTIYFGEGSWLTVV.

The chain couples TRBV28 to TRBJ1-5, with D uncertain. The length of the CDR3 is 17 residues. Trimming removed 6 bases at V and 0 bases at J, with 18 bases between. The germline V gene encodes CDR1 MDHEN and CDR2 SYDVKM. The CDR3 sequence: CASSGRATFPSNQPQHF. Here the CDR3 DNA reads TGTGCCAGCAGCGGGAGGGCCACATTTCCTAGCAATCAGCCCCAGCATTTT.

The V and J genes are TRBV4-2 and TRBJ1-3; TRBD1 is a possible D gene (5 bases). CDR1 and CDR2 from the germline V gene are LGHNA and YNFKEQ. Trimming stripped 1 base from V and 8 bases from J, with 9 bases between. This CDR3 has 13 amino acids. CDR3 coding DNA: TGTGCCAGCAGCCAAGGGTTGGGGGACACCATATATTTT. It translates to CASSQGLGDTIYF.

The CDR3, as DNA: TGTGCCTGGAGTGTAGGGATCACGAACACTGAAGCTTTCTTT. This codes for CAWSVGITNTEAFF. The chain recombines TRBV30 with TRBJ1-1; D remains unclear. Germline V gene lookup returns CDR1 GTSNPN and CDR2 SVGIG (reference sequence). The CDR3 length is 14 residues. V shed 0 bases and J shed 1 base, with 9 bases lying between them.

DNA of the CDR3: TGTGCCAGCAGTCGAGGTTACAATGAGCAGTTCTTC. Its protein product is CASSRGYNEQFF. The chain has TRBV28 and TRBJ2-1; D not resolved. The CDR3 totals 12 residues. Germline lookup yields CDR1 MDHEN and CDR2 SYDVKM. The germline V and J ends were trimmed by 5 bases and 4 bases, with 6 bases remaining between them.

The V and J genes are TRBV4-3 and TRBJ1-6, with TRBD1 identical over 7 bases. Per germline, CDR1 LGHNA and CDR2 YSLEER. V dropped 1 base and J dropped 9; count of bases not matched to a gene: 6. This CDR3 comprises 15 residues. CDR3 sequence: CASSQVTGRGSPLHF. The CDR3 DNA sequence: TGCGCCAGCAGCCAAGTGACAGGGCGGGGTTCACCCCTCCACTTT.

This clone was observed a few times. This chain joins TRBV29-1 and TRBJ1-2; a weak D match, TRBD1 (5 bases). The CDR3 contains 13 residues. V was shortened by 3 bases and J by 4 bases, with 12 bases between the two germline ends. The germline gives CDR1 SQVTM, CDR2 ANQGSEA. CDR3 protein: CSVDRGRGYGYTF. CDR3 bases: TGCAGCGTTGATAGGGGACGTGGCTATGGCTACACCTTC.

This chain connects TRBV30 to TRBJ1-1; 8 bases fit TRBD1. Germline V gives CDR1 GTSNPN, CDR2 SVGIG (reference sequence). V shed 3 bases and J 3 bases; nucleotides not matched to a gene: 3. This CDR3 comprises 13 residues. Written as DNA, the CDR3 is TGTGCCTGGAGGGGACAGGCACACACTGAAGCTTTCTTT. Its protein product is CAWRGQAHTEAFF.

The chain couples TRBV2 to TRBJ2-5; TRBD1 might be the D (5 bases). This CDR3 is 14 amino acids long. CDR1 is SNHLY, CDR2 FYNNEI, per germline. V was shortened by 3 bases and J by 5 bases, with 13 bases between the two germline ends. CDR3 residues: CASSEGQGTETQYF. CDR3 nucleotide sequence: TGTGCCAGCAGTGAGGGGCAGGGTACCGAGACCCAGTACTTC.

CDR3 nucleotide sequence: TGTGCCAGCAGCCTAGCCACAGGGCCCTATGGCTACACCTTC. Protein product: CASSLATGPYGYTF. The rearrangement joins TRBV9 to TRBJ1-2; weak D call: TRBD1 (6 bases). V gave up 4 bases and J gave up 4 bases, with 14 bases separating them. Per germline, CDR1 SGDLS and CDR2 YYNGEE. The CDR3 runs 14 residues.

The J gene is TRBJ2-1, the V gene TRBV10-3; TRBD1 aligns across 11 bases. CDR1 and CDR2 (germline): ENHRY, SYGVKD. The CDR3 sequence is 15 residues long. V lost 6 bases to trimming and J lost 8 bases; unmatched junction nucleotides: 9. The CDR3 protein is CAIRQSGQGVHEQFF. CDR3 DNA sequence: TGTGCCATCAGACAATCGGGACAGGGGGTTCATGAGCAGTTCTTC.

The V gene is TRBV14, the J gene TRBJ2-4; D is undetermined. V was shortened by 1 base and J by 5 bases, with 15 bases between the two germline ends. This CDR3 region has 16 residues. CDR1 is SGHDN and CDR2 is FVKESK in the germline V gene. CDR3 residues: CASSQGLTRPQNIQYF. Here the CDR3 DNA reads TGTGCCAGCAGCCAAGGACTCACTCGTCCCCAAAACATTCAGTACTTC. Filled out from reference TRBV14 and TRBJ2-4, the complete variable domain reads EAGVTQFPSHSVIEKGQTVTLRCDPISGHDNLYWYRRVMGKEIKFLLHFVKESKQDESGMPNNRFLAERTGGTYSTLKVQPAELEDSGVYFCASSQGLTRPQNIQYFGAGTRLSVL.

The table lists this clone with a few counts. The chain is built from TRBV7-2 and TRBJ1-4; D is undetermined. Trimming removed 1 base at V and 1 base at J, with 7 bases between. Per germline, CDR1 SGHTA and CDR2 FQGNSA. CDR3 length equals 15 residues. This CDR3 reads CASSLVDRTNEKLFF. Here the CDR3 DNA reads TGTGCCAGCAGCTTAGTTGACCGAACTAATGAAAAACTGTTTTTT.

This chain joins TRBV2 and TRBJ1-2; 9 bases are shared with TRBD1. CDR3 size: 14 residues. J gave up 2 bases and V 5 bases, and 3 bases lay outside the gene matches. Per the germline V gene, CDR1 is SNHLY and CDR2 is FYNNEI. CDR3 nucleotide sequence: TGTGCCAGCAGTCCCGGGACAGGGAACTATGGCTACACCTTC. Residues: CASSPGTGNYGYTF.

This clone was counted a single time. The rearrangement uses TRBV4-2 and TRBJ1-5; D ambiguous. Looked up from germline, CDR1 is LGHNA and CDR2 is YNFKEQ. The CDR3 has 17 amino acids. Trimming pared 2 bases from V and 0 bases from J, leaving 14 bases between. The CDR3 DNA is TGTGCCAGCAGCCAAAAGGGTGTCGGGGATAGCAATCAGCCCCAGCATTTT. Translation gives CASSQKGVGDSNQPQHF.